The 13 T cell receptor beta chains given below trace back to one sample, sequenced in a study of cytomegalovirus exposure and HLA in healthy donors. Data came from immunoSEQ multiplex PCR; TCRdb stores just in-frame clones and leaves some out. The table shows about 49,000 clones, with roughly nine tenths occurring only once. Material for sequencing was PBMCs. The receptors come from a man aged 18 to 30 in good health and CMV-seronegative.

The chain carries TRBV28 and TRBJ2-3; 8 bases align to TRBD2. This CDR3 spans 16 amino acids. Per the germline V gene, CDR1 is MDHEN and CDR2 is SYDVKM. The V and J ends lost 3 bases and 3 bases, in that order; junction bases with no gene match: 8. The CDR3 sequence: CASSFMAGGLTDTQYF. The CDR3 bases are TGTGCCAGCAGTTTCATGGCGGGAGGCCTGACAGATACGCAGTATTTT. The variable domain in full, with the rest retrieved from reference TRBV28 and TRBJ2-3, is DVKVTQSSRYLVKRTGEKVFLECVQDMDHENMFWYRQDPGLGLRLIYFSYDVKMKEKGDIPEGYSVSREKKERFSLILESASTNQTSMYLCASSFMAGGLTDTQYFGPGTRLTVL.

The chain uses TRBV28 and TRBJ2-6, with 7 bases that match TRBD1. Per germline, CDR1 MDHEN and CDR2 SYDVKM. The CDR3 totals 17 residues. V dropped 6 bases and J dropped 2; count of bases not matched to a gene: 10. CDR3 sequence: CASRRWTGSPGANVLTF. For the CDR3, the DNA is TGTGCCAGCAGGAGATGGACAGGCTCCCCTGGGGCCAACGTCCTGACTTTC.

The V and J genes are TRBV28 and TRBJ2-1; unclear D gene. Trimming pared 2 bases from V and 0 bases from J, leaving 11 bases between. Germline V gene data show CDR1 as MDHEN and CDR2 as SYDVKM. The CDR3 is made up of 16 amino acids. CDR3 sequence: CASSLTAASSYNEQFF. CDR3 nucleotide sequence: TGTGCCAGCAGTTTAACCGCGGCGAGCTCCTACAATGAGCAGTTCTTC.

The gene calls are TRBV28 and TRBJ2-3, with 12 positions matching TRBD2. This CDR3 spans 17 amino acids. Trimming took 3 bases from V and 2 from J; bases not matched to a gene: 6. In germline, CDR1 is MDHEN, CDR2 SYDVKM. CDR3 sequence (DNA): TGTGCCAGCAGTTTGGTAGGACTAGCGGGGACCACAGATACGCAGTATTTT. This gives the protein CASSLVGLAGTTDTQYF.

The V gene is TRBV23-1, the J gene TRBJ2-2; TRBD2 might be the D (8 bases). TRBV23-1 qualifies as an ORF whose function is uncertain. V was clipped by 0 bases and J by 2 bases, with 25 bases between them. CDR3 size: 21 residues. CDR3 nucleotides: TGCGCCAGCAGTCAATCTTCGGGAGGGGGCACAGGGCAGGTTAACACCGGGGAGCTGTTTTTT. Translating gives CASSQSSGGGTGQVNTGELFF.

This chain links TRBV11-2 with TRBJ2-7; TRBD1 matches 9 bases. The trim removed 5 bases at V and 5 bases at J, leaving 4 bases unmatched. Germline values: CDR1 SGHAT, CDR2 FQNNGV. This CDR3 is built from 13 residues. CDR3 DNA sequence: TGTGCCAGCAGCCCTACAGGGGGCGACGAGCAGTACTTC. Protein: CASSPTGGDEQYF.

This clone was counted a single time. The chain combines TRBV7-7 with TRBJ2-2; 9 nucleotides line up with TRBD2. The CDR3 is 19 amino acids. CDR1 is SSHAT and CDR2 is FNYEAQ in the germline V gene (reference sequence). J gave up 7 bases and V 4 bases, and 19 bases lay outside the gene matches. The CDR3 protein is CASSSSGLAMGEANGELFF. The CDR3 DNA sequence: TGTGCCAGCAGCTCGTCGGGACTAGCCATGGGAGAGGCGAACGGGGAGCTGTTTTTT.

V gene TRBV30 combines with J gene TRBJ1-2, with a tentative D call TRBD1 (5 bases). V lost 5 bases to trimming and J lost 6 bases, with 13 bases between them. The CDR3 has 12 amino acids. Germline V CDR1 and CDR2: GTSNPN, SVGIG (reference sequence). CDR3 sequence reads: CAWAWGFDGYTF. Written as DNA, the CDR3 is TGTGCCTGGGCATGGGGCTTCGATGGCTACACCTTC.

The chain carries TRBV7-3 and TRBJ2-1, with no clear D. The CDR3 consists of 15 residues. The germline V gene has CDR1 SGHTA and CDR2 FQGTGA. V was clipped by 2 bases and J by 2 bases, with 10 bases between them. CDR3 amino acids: CASSLESNPYNEQFF. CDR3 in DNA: TGTGCCAGCAGCTTAGAGTCGAACCCCTACAATGAGCAGTTCTTC.

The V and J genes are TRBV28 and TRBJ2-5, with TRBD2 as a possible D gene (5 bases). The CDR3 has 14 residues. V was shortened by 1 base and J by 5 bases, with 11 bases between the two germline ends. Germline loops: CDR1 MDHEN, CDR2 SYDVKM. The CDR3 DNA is TGTGCCAGCAGTTTATCGGTCAGGAGGGAGACCCAGTACTTC. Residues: CASSLSVRRETQYF.

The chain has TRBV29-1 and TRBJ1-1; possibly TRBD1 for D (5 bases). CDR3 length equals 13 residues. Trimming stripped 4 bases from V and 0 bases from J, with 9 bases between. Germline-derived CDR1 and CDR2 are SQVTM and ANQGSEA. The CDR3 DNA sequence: TGCAGCGTTGCAGGGTCCATGAACACTGAAGCTTTCTTT. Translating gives CSVAGSMNTEAFF.

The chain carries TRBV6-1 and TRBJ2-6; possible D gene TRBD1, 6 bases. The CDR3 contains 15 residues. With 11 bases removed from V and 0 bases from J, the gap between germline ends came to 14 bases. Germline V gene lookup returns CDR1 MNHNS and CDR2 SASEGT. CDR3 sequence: CAVGQGSSGANVLTF. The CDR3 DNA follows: TGTGCCGTCGGCCAGGGGAGCTCTGGGGCCAACGTCCTGACTTTC.

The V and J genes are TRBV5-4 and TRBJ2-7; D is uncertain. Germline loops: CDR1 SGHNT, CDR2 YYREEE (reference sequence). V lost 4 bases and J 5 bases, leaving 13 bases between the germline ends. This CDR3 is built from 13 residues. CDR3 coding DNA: TGTGCCAGCAGCACCCCTCAAGAGGACGAGCAGTACTTC. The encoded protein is CASSTPQEDEQYF.